Listed here are 30 T cell receptor beta chains from one sample, sequenced in a study of T cells in Graves' hyperthyroidism and ophthalmopathy. There were TCR beta CDR3 regions amplified from RNA transcripts. In the first-round RT-PCR of the TCR CDR3, the HTBI primer set was used. TCRdb used MiXCR to reprocess the multiplex PCR reads, holding one entry per CDR3 protein. The sample comprises around 600,000 distinct CDR3 sequences, around 14% of which are singletons, and more than 6% rests with the top ten. The source material was blood. Receptors originate from a woman between 18 and 30 years old with Graves' ophthalmopathy.

This clonotype was seen only once. A much more abundant neighbour one base away suggests this may be a read error. V usage is TRBV20-1 and J usage is TRBJ1-5; D is undetermined. Germline lookup yields CDR1 DFQATT and CDR2 SNEGSKA (reference sequence). The CDR3 spans 12 residues. CDR3: CSSRSGNQPQHF. CDR3 sequence (DNA): TGCAGTTCTAGATCAGGCAATCAGCCCCAGCATTTT.

The chain recombines TRBV24-1 with TRBJ2-2; TRBD2 aligns across 7 bases. The V and J ends lost 7 bases and 4 bases, in that order; junction bases with no gene match: 14. Germline-derived CDR1 and CDR2 are KGHDR and SFDVKD. This CDR3 spans 17 amino acids. CDR3 amino acids: CATRDPWGRGGTGELFF. Written as DNA, the CDR3 is TGTGCCACCAGGGACCCTTGGGGGAGGGGAGGCACCGGGGAGCTGTTTTTT.

Note on this clonotype: This may stem from a read error, because a much larger clone lies one nucleotide away. The chain uses TRBV12-3 or TRBV12-4 and TRBJ2-1, with unresolved D. With 3 bases removed from V and 5 bases from J, the gap between germline ends came to 11 bases. The CDR3 covers 14 residues. The CDR3 here is CASSFCRSDNEQFF. CDR3 nucleotides: TGTGCCAGCAGTTTTTGCCGTTCAGACAATGAGCAGTTCTTC.

The chain combines TRBV7-8 with TRBJ2-7; D is unclear. The V and J ends lost 0 bases and 7 bases respectively, with 10 bases between them. The CDR3 loop spans 13 amino acids. CDR1 is SGHVS, CDR2 FQNEAQ, per germline. In nucleotides, the CDR3 is TGTGCCAGCAGCTTAGCGGAAGCCCGGGAGCAGTACTTC. Its translation is CASSLAEAREQYF.

Ten or more counts support this clonotype. V gene TRBV28 combines with J gene TRBJ2-7; D unclear. CDR3 length: 11 amino acids. Germline V gene sequence: CDR1 MDHEN, CDR2 SYDVKM. V lost 6 bases to trimming and J lost 5 bases, with 8 bases between them. The CDR3 nucleotides read TGTGCCAGCAGGCATCGCCACGAGCAGTACTTC. As protein: CASRHRHEQYF.

This clonotype was seen a handful of times. The chain is built from TRBV11-2 and TRBJ2-5; D remains unclear. Between the trimmed V and J ends, which lost 4 bases and 7 bases, there was a span of 13 bases. CDR1 and CDR2 (germline): SGHAT, FQNNGV. The CDR3 loop spans 13 amino acids. The CDR3 loop is CASSSRPLGTQYF. The CDR3 DNA sequence: TGTGCCAGCAGCTCGAGACCCCTAGGGACCCAGTACTTC.

The chain employs TRBV20-1 and TRBJ2-3; 13 nucleotides align to TRBD2. The CDR3 extends over 19 amino acids. Trimming removed 0 bases from V and 3 bases from J; junction bases left unmatched: 12. CDR1 and CDR2 from the germline V gene are DFQATT and SNEGSKA (reference sequence). CDR3 nucleotide sequence: TGCAGTGCTAGAGATCCCCCTTGGACTAGCGGGAGTAGTACAGATACGCAGTATTTT. Protein: CSARDPPWTSGSSTDTQYF.

This clonotype has ten or more counts. V and J are TRBV28 and TRBJ2-7; maybe TRBD1 (6 bases). This CDR3 comprises 15 residues. The germline V and J ends were trimmed by 5 bases and 2 bases, with 16 bases remaining between them. The germline CDR1 and CDR2 sequences are MDHEN and SYDVKM. CDR3 sequence reads: CASSVMNRGTYEQYF. The CDR3 bases are TGTGCCAGCAGTGTAATGAATAGGGGGACCTACGAGCAGTACTTC.

This clonotype was seen a handful of times. The CDR3 nucleotides are TGCAGCGTTGAAGATGGCGCGGGGACTGAAGCTTTCTTT. Its translation: CSVEDGAGTEAFF. The chain has TRBV29-1 and TRBJ1-1; D unclear. Germline CDR1 SQVTM, CDR2 ANQGSEA. This CDR3 contains 13 residues. V dropped 0 bases and J dropped 5 bases, with 10 bases sitting between them. Based on the CDR3 plus reference TRBV29-1 and TRBJ1-1, the full variable domain is SAVISQKPSRDICQRGTSLTIQCQVDSQVTMMFWYRQQPGQSLTLIATANQGSEATYESGFVIDKFPISRPNLTFSTLTVSNMSPEDSSIYLCSVEDGAGTEAFFGQGTRLTVV.

This clonotype was seen many times. This rearrangement joins TRBV28 to TRBJ2-3; the match to TRBD2 covers 7 bases. The CDR3 extends over 14 amino acids. Germline V gives CDR1 MDHEN, CDR2 SYDVKM. Trimming removed 5 bases from V and 8 bases from J; junction bases left unmatched: 10. The CDR3 region has the DNA TGTGCCAGCAGTGGATCTACGAGGGAGGGTACGCAGTATTTT. This translates into CASSGSTREGTQYF.

The sample holds many counts of this clonotype. The chain uses TRBV11-2 and TRBJ1-5; D ambiguous. This CDR3 region has 12 residues. Germline V gene sequence: CDR1 SGHAT, CDR2 FQNNGV. V lost 0 bases to trimming and J lost 9 bases, with 6 bases between them. CDR3 in amino acids: CASSLDWGPQHF. The DNA of the CDR3 is TGTGCCAGCAGCTTAGACTGGGGGCCCCAGCATTTT. Drawing the rest from reference TRBV11-2 and TRBJ1-5, the complete variable domain is EAGVAQSPRYKIIEKRQSVAFWCNPISGHATLYWYQQILGQGPKLLIQFQNNGVVDDSQLPKDRFSAERLKGVDSTLKIQPAKLEDSAVYLCASSLDWGPQHFGDGTRLSIL.

Ten or more counts support this clonotype. The chain links TRBV20-1 to TRBJ2-4; 15 bases are a match to TRBD2. Unmatched junction bases numbered 4, after V lost 0 bases and J lost 4 bases. Germline values: CDR1 DFQATT, CDR2 SNEGSKA (reference sequence). The CDR3 is made up of 17 amino acids. For the CDR3, the DNA is TGCAGTGCTAGAGATGGGACTAGCGGGAGGAATAAAAACATTCAGTACTTC. It encodes CSARDGTSGRNKNIQYF.

This clonotype was counted many times. This chain joins TRBV11-2 and TRBJ2-3; D gene ambiguous. The CDR3 has 12 residues. V dropped 5 bases and J dropped 1 base, with 4 bases sitting between them. CDR1 is SGHAT, CDR2 FQNNGV, per germline. This chain's CDR3 is CASSARTDTQYF. CDR3 bases: TGTGCCAGCAGCGCCCGCACAGATACGCAGTATTTT.

This clonotype was detected ten times or more. The chain links TRBV6-1 to TRBJ2-5; D remains unclear. V was pared by 5 bases and J by 3 bases, with 13 bases between. CDR3 size: 14 residues. Per the germline V gene, CDR1 is MNHNS and CDR2 is SASEGT. The CDR3 nucleotides read TGTGCCAGCAGTTCACCTTTCAGAGAAGAGACCCAGTACTTC. It yields the protein CASSSPFREETQYF.

This clonotype has just a few counts. This chain connects TRBV4-2 to TRBJ1-5; D unclear. The CDR3 covers 14 residues. The V gene lost 2 bases and the J gene lost 10 bases, with 15 bases spanning the gap. The germline V gene encodes CDR1 LGHNA and CDR2 YNFKEQ. This chain's CDR3 is CASSQSRVEGPQHF. CDR3 sequence (DNA): TGTGCCAGCAGCCAATCTAGGGTTGAGGGACCCCAGCATTTT.

This clonotype has just a few counts. This chain uses TRBV15 with TRBJ1-2; possible D gene TRBD1, 5 bases. Per germline, CDR1 LNHNV and CDR2 YYDKDF (reference sequence). With 8 bases removed from V and 6 bases from J, the gap between germline ends came to 16 bases. The CDR3 runs 13 residues. CDR3 in amino acids: CATLDMRGHGYTF. In DNA, the CDR3 is TGTGCCACCTTGGACATGAGGGGCCATGGCTACACCTTC.

The V and J genes are TRBV5-6 and TRBJ1-5; D gene unclear. This CDR3 is built from 15 residues. Germline V lookup: CDR1 SGHDT, CDR2 YYEEEE. Trimming stripped 4 bases from V and 3 bases from J, with 14 bases between. The CDR3 DNA reads TGTGCCAGCAGCCCGGGCCAAGGGCCCAATCAGCCCCAGCATTTT. This codes for CASSPGQGPNQPQHF.

CDR3 protein: CASSPLGVNEKLFF. CDR3 nucleotides: TGTGCCAGCAGCCCCCTTGGGGTAAATGAAAAACTGTTTTTT. The V and J genes are TRBV7-2 and TRBJ1-4, with D unresolved. The V end lost 5 bases, the J end lost 5 bases, and 12 bases lay between the germline ends. The CDR3 is made up of 14 amino acids. Germline V CDR1 and CDR2: SGHTA, FQGNSA.

The chain uses TRBV12-3 or TRBV12-4 and TRBJ1-2, with D possibly TRBD1 on 6 matching bases. This CDR3 contains 14 residues. The V and J ends lost 5 bases and 7 bases respectively, with 17 bases between them. CDR3: CASSPTRDTPGYTF. The CDR3 bases are TGTGCCAGCAGTCCAACCCGGGACACCCCTGGCTACACCTTC.

This clonotype occurred many times. The J gene is TRBJ2-1, the V gene TRBV20-1, with 7 nucleotides matching TRBD2. CDR3 length: 15 amino acids. Losses at the gene ends were 4 bases for V and 4 bases for J; bases not matched to a gene: 10. From germline, CDR1 is DFQATT and CDR2 SNEGSKA (reference sequence). CDR3 sequence: CSATFGGRGYNEQFF. DNA of the CDR3: TGCAGTGCTACCTTTGGGGGGAGGGGTTACAATGAGCAGTTCTTC.

This clonotype was counted a few times. The chain uses TRBV24-1 and TRBJ2-1; D is perhaps TRBD1 or TRBD2 (5 bases each). Germline lookup yields CDR1 KGHDR and CDR2 SFDVKD. The CDR3 consists of 18 residues. The ends were cut back, 3 bases at V and 1 base at J, with 18 bases in the middle. CDR3 residues: CATSDPREPDSSYNEQFF. CDR3 DNA sequence: TGTGCCACCAGTGATCCGAGGGAGCCCGACAGTTCCTACAATGAGCAGTTCTTC.

This clonotype was found once. This may stem from a read error, because a much larger clone lies one nucleotide away. This chain links TRBV5-1 with TRBJ2-7; 8 bases fit TRBD2. The V and J ends lost 4 bases and 6 bases, in that order; junction bases with no gene match: 15. This CDR3 has 16 residues. CDR1 is SGHRS and CDR2 is YFSETQ in the germline V gene. CDR3 in amino acids: CASSPGGSGTTCEQYF. The DNA for the CDR3 is TGCGCCAGCAGCCCGGGTGGTAGCGGGACCACATGCGAGCAGTACTTC.

Many counts were recorded for this clonotype. The chain carries TRBV7-8 and TRBJ2-3; 8 positions agree with TRBD2. The germline gives CDR1 SGHVS, CDR2 FQNEAQ. Losses at the gene ends were 6 bases for V and 1 base for J; bases not matched to a gene: 9. The CDR3 runs to 16 residues. This CDR3 is CASSPTSGGGTDTQYF. The CDR3 nucleotides read TGTGCCAGCAGTCCTACTAGCGGAGGGGGCACAGATACGCAGTATTTT.

This clonotype has ten or more counts. J is TRBJ2-3 and V is TRBV7-9; D uncertain. The germline V gene has CDR1 SEHNR and CDR2 FQNEAQ (reference sequence). The CDR3 length is 14 residues. The germline V and J ends were trimmed by 4 bases and 3 bases, with 11 bases remaining between them. The CDR3 spells CASSSIGETDTQYF. The DNA for the CDR3 is TGTGCCAGCAGCTCCATAGGCGAAACAGATACGCAGTATTTT.

This clonotype was counted many times. The V gene is TRBV20-1, the J gene TRBJ2-5; possible D gene TRBD1, 5 bases. Germline V gene sequence: CDR1 DFQATT, CDR2 SNEGSKA (reference sequence). This CDR3 contains 12 residues. Trimming removed 1 base at V and 5 bases at J, with 8 bases between. Here the CDR3 reads CSARGQTETQYF. The CDR3 DNA reads as TGCAGTGCTAGAGGACAGACGGAGACCCAGTACTTC.

Remarks on this clonotype: A much larger clone lies a single base off, so this may be a read error. Lacking the conserved final phenylalanine or tryptophan, this CDR3 likely reflects a read error. The CDR3: CASSVASGWNYEQYL. CDR3 in DNA: TGTGCCAGCAGCGTTGCTAGCGGATGGAACTACGAGCAGTACCTC. The rearrangement links TRBV5-5 to TRBJ2-7, with 7 bases that match TRBD2. CDR3 length: 15 residues. V lost 4 bases to trimming and J lost 3 bases; unmatched junction nucleotides: 10. The germline V gene has CDR1 SGHKS and CDR2 YYEKEE (reference sequence).

This clonotype was counted many times. The rearrangement links TRBV28 to TRBJ2-5, with no clear D. This CDR3 region has 12 residues. V was pared by 2 bases and J by 8 bases, with 9 bases between. Germline assignment: CDR1 MDHEN and CDR2 SYDVKM. Here the CDR3 reads CASSLVTETQYF. Here the CDR3 DNA reads TGTGCCAGCAGTTTAGTTACCGAAACCCAGTACTTC.

This clonotype was seen at least ten times. Sequence at one end of the junction differs from germline and may be a read error. This chain joins TRBV3-1 and TRBJ1-1; D perhaps matches TRBD1 (6 bases). The germline V gene encodes CDR1 LGHDT and CDR2 YNNKEL (reference sequence). CDR3 length: 13 amino acids. The chain's CDR3 is CASTQATGFGAFF. CDR3 DNA: TGTGCCAGCACCCAAGCTACAGGGTTTGGGGCTTTCTTT.

In nucleotides, the CDR3 is TGCAGTGCGAACGTCCAGGAAAATTCACCCCTCCACTTT. Its translation: CSANVQENSPLHF. The chain combines TRBV20-1 with TRBJ1-6; no definite D call. This CDR3 contains 13 residues. The germline gives CDR1 DFQATT, CDR2 SNEGSKA (reference sequence). The ends were cut back, 6 bases at V and 7 bases at J, with 13 bases in the middle.

This clonotype came up many times. This chain connects TRBV18 to TRBJ1-1; D gene uncertain. Trimming removed 1 base from V and 7 bases from J, with 13 bases in between. Germline loops: CDR1 KGHSH, CDR2 LQKENI. The CDR3 covers 14 residues. CDR3 region: CASSPHEDIYEAFF. The CDR3 nucleotides are TGTGCCAGCTCACCACACGAGGATATCTATGAAGCTTTCTTT.